Following are 26 T cell receptor beta chains from one sample sequenced in a study of T cells in Graves' hyperthyroidism and ophthalmopathy. Using RNA transcripts as the source, TCR beta CDR3 regions were amplified. First-round RT-PCR of the TCR CDR3 relied on the HTBI primer set. Using its own MiXCR run on the multiplex PCR reads, TCRdb lists one record per CDR3 protein. The sample includes fewer than 550,000 distinct CDR3 sequences, around 14% of them seen just once. Sequenced: blood. The receptors were gathered from a woman between 18 and 29 years old with Graves' hyperthyroidism.

This chain joins TRBV5-1 and TRBJ1-2, with 8 bases identical to TRBD1. CDR1 SGHRS and CDR2 YFSETQ come from the germline V gene. Trimming at V came to 3 bases and at J to 3 bases, leaving 7 bases not matched to a gene. The CDR3 consists of 15 residues. The CDR3 DNA reads as TGCGCCAGCAGCTCTCGACAGGGGTACTACTATGGCTACACCTTC. Translation: CASSSRQGYYYGYTF.

This clonotype was counted ten times or more. The rearrangement uses TRBV19 and TRBJ1-5; the D is unclear. Germline V gene data show CDR1 as LNHDA and CDR2 as SQIVND (reference sequence). This CDR3 spans 15 amino acids. V lost 2 bases and J 9 bases, leaving 17 bases between the germline ends. Here the CDR3 DNA reads TGTGCCAGTAGTATACGAAAGTGGGAGCATCGGCCCCAGCATTTT. It yields the protein CASSIRKWEHRPQHF.

In its sample, this clonotype was seen many times. The chain is built from TRBV9 and TRBJ2-1; 8 bases agree with TRBD2. Germline-derived CDR1 and CDR2 are SGDLS and YYNGEE. The length of the CDR3 is 16 residues. V lost 3 bases and J lost 8; bases outside the gene matches: 13. CDR3 loop: CASSASDSLGGDEQFF. The CDR3 DNA reads as TGTGCCAGCAGCGCTTCGGACTCGCTCGGGGGGGATGAGCAGTTCTTC.

This clonotype has a count of ten or more. The chain joins TRBV19 to TRBJ2-7, with D possibly TRBD1 on 6 matching bases. The CDR3 contains 15 residues. Looked up from germline, CDR1 is LNHDA and CDR2 is SQIVND (reference sequence). V lost 5 bases and J 7 bases, leaving 21 bases between the germline ends. The DNA of the CDR3 is TGTGCCAGTAGTTTGGACAGCCTCAATCGCCGTGAGCAGTACTTC. It specifies CASSLDSLNRREQYF.

J is TRBJ2-1 and V is TRBV9; perhaps TRBD2 as D (7 bases). The V end was cut by 0 bases, the J end by 4 bases, with 11 bases between. The V gene's germline CDR1 is SGDLS and CDR2 YYNGEE. This CDR3 has 15 amino acids. DNA of the CDR3: TGTGCCAGCAGCGTAGAAGGGGGGGCTTACAATGAGCAGTTCTTC. Translated, it gives CASSVEGGAYNEQFF.

The V gene is TRBV29-1, the J gene TRBJ2-7; D remains ambiguous. The V and J ends lost 4 bases and 3 bases respectively, with 4 bases between them. This CDR3 spans 10 amino acids. Germline V gives CDR1 SQVTM, CDR2 ANQGSEA. CDR3 sequence: CSVVVYEQYF. CDR3 nucleotide sequence: TGCAGCGTTGTTGTCTACGAGCAGTACTTC.

There are many counts of this clonotype. The V gene is TRBV20-1, the J gene TRBJ2-7, with 9 bases aligning to TRBD2. Trimming took 0 bases from V and 2 from J; bases not matched to a gene: 8. CDR1 and CDR2 (germline): DFQATT, SNEGSKA (reference sequence). There are 16 residues in the CDR3. In DNA, the CDR3 is TGCAGTGCTAGAGATCTGTCGACTAGCGGAACCTACGAGCAGTACTTC. Protein sequence: CSARDLSTSGTYEQYF.

This clonotype occurred many times. The rearrangement uses TRBV5-1 and TRBJ2-5; D unresolved. The V and J ends lost 2 bases and 9 bases respectively, with 14 bases between them. CDR1 is SGHRS and CDR2 is YFSETQ in the germline V gene. This CDR3 spans 13 amino acids. The CDR3, as DNA: TGCGCCAGCAGCTTTGGGGTGGAAAGGGCCCAGTACTTC. This translates into CASSFGVERAQYF.

Many counts were recorded for this clonotype. The chain joins TRBV6-6 to TRBJ2-3; TRBD2 matches at 9 bases. Germline assignment: CDR1 MNHNY and CDR2 SVGAGI (reference sequence). The junction had 8 bases not matched to a gene; V was cut back by 2 bases and J by 5 bases. The CDR3 runs to 16 residues. The CDR3 DNA follows: TGTGCCAGCAGTTACGAGGGAGCGGGGGGCCAAGATACGCAGTATTTT. Translated: CASSYEGAGGQDTQYF.

This clonotype was seen many times. The J gene is TRBJ1-2, the V gene TRBV6-2 or TRBV6-3; tentatively, D is TRBD1 (5 bases). Trimming shortened V by 6 bases and J by 4 bases, and 15 bases separated the two germline ends. Germline CDR1 reads MNHEY; CDR2 reads SVGEGT. This CDR3 contains 14 residues. CDR3: CASSPGPTTYGYTF. DNA of the CDR3: TGTGCCAGCAGCCCGGGACCTACTACCTATGGCTACACCTTC.

This clonotype has a single count. This sequence joins TRBV5-5 and TRBJ2-5, with 9 bases lining up with TRBD1. This CDR3 is built from 15 residues. After removal of 4 bases from V and 3 bases from J, the junction contained 7 bases not matched to a gene. Germline V CDR1 and CDR2: SGHKS, YYEKEE (reference sequence). CDR3: CASSPDRGLEETQYF. DNA for the CDR3: TGTGCCAGCAGCCCCGACAGGGGGTTAGAAGAGACCCAGTACTTC.

This clonotype occurred many times. The rearrangement links TRBV6-1 to TRBJ2-6; 7 bases are a match to TRBD1. V trimming: 6 bases; J trimming: 0 bases; junction bases outside the gene matches: 8. This CDR3 is built from 17 residues. Germline-derived CDR1 and CDR2 are MNHNS and SASEGT. The CDR3 reads CASRGTANLSGANVLTF. CDR3 in DNA: TGTGCCAGCAGGGGGACAGCGAACCTCTCTGGGGCCAACGTCCTGACTTTC.

V and J are TRBV5-4 and TRBJ2-5, with 9 bases fitting TRBD1. This CDR3 comprises 17 residues. Germline values: CDR1 SGHNT, CDR2 YYREEE (reference sequence). The V gene end was trimmed by 4 bases and the J gene end by 4 bases; junction bases not matched to a gene: 14. In DNA, the CDR3 is TGTGCCAGCAGCCAATTACGGGGACAGGGCACGTCAGAGACCCAGTACTTC. It translates to CASSQLRGQGTSETQYF.

This clonotype was counted between two and nine times. Since a much larger clone is just one base distant, this may be a read error. The genes are TRBV18 and TRBJ1-1, with 9 bases that match TRBD1. There are 15 residues in the CDR3. The germline V gene encodes CDR1 KGHSH and CDR2 LQKENI. The CDR3 here is CASSSPDRGIAEAFF. The CDR3 DNA reads as TGTGCCAGCTCATCACCGGACAGGGGAATTGCTGAAGCTTTCTTT.

Many counts were recorded for this clonotype. This chain connects TRBV12-3 or TRBV12-4 to TRBJ2-3; no clear D. Trimming stripped 5 bases from V and 2 bases from J, with 5 bases between. There are 12 residues in the CDR3. CDR3 nucleotides: TGTGCCAGCAGTATATACACAGATACGCAGTATTTT. It codes for CASSIYTDTQYF.

This clonotype came up a few times. This sequence joins TRBV20-1 and TRBJ1-5; D is unresolved. This CDR3 is 12 amino acids long. Germline CDR1 DFQATT, CDR2 SNEGSKA (reference sequence). With 3 bases removed from V and 1 base from J, the gap between germline ends came to 4 bases. Here the CDR3 reads CSARKSNQPQHF. CDR3 DNA: TGCAGTGCTAGGAAAAGCAATCAGCCCCAGCATTTT.

In its sample, this clonotype was seen many times. This chain uses TRBV28 with TRBJ1-6; D is undetermined. The CDR3 consists of 18 residues. In germline, CDR1 is MDHEN, CDR2 SYDVKM. Deletions cut 1 base from V and 8 bases from J, with 21 bases between. As DNA, the CDR3 is TGTGCCAGCAGTTTATTAAATATCGGACTGCGATTGGATTCACCCCTCCACTTT. Translation gives CASSLLNIGLRLDSPLHF.

Ten or more counts support this clonotype. This rearrangement joins TRBV27 to TRBJ1-5, with 7 bases that match TRBD1. The trim removed 4 bases at V and 1 base at J, leaving 4 bases unmatched. The CDR3 contains 15 residues. Germline CDR1 MNHEY, CDR2 SMNVEV (reference sequence). The CDR3 DNA reads TGTGCCAGCAGTTCCCACAGGGGCAGCAATCAGCCCCAGCATTTT. Translated, it gives CASSSHRGSNQPQHF.

This sequence joins TRBV12-3 or TRBV12-4 and TRBJ1-2; D is undetermined. The V end was cut by 2 bases, the J end by 0 bases, with 10 bases between. This CDR3 is 15 amino acids long. As DNA, the CDR3 is TGTGCCAGCAGTTTATGGGTAGCGACTAACTATGGCTACACCTTC. Translated, it gives CASSLWVATNYGYTF.

In its sample, this clonotype was seen a few times. The chain is built from TRBV7-8 and TRBJ1-2; TRBD1 is a possible D gene (6 bases). The CDR3 sequence is 16 residues long. Trimming pared 1 base from V and 0 bases from J, leaving 12 bases between. Germline assignment: CDR1 SGHVS and CDR2 FQNEAQ. CDR3 DNA: TGTGCCAGCAGCTTAGGGGAGGACAGAACTAACTATGGCTACACCTTC. Protein product: CASSLGEDRTNYGYTF.

The genes are TRBV7-8 and TRBJ1-1; D gene unclear. Trimming removed 2 bases at V and 5 bases at J, with 12 bases between. The germline V gene has CDR1 SGHVS and CDR2 FQNEAQ. CDR3 length equals 14 residues. CDR3 nucleotide sequence: TGTGCCAGCAGCTTATACAGAGGAGGGACTGAAGCTTTCTTT. This sequence encodes CASSLYRGGTEAFF.

This clonotype has a count of ten or more. The chain links TRBV28 to TRBJ2-7, with unresolved D. The CDR3 runs to 14 residues. Per the germline V gene, CDR1 is MDHEN and CDR2 is SYDVKM. Trimming pared 5 bases from V and 6 bases from J, leaving 17 bases between. CDR3 amino acids: CASSPSPLQSEQYF. The CDR3 region has the DNA TGTGCCAGCAGTCCGAGCCCCTTACAGAGCGAGCAGTACTTC.

The sample holds a few counts of this clonotype. This rearrangement joins TRBV19 to TRBJ2-1; 8 nucleotides line up with TRBD2. The CDR3 is 14 amino acids. V lost 7 bases to trimming and J lost 3 bases; unmatched junction nucleotides: 5. CDR1 is LNHDA, CDR2 SQIVND, per germline (reference sequence). Here the CDR3 reads CASKWAGGYNEQFF. CDR3 coding DNA: TGTGCCAGTAAGTGGGCGGGGGGCTACAATGAGCAGTTCTTC.

The chain is built from TRBV5-1 and TRBJ1-2; 7 bases match TRBD1. This CDR3 has 15 residues. Per the germline V gene, CDR1 is SGHRS and CDR2 is YFSETQ. V lost 0 bases, J lost 4 bases, and 6 bases stayed unmatched. The CDR3 region has the DNA TGCGCCAGCAGCTTGGCCCCCAGGGGGGTCTATGGCTACACCTTC. This gives the protein CASSLAPRGVYGYTF.

This clonotype was observed once. The CDR3 reads CSASGRTDTQYF. In nucleotides, the CDR3 is TGCAGTGCTAGTGGGAGAACGGATACGCAGTATTTT. This chain links TRBV20-1 with TRBJ2-3, with TRBD2 as a possible D gene (5 bases). The CDR3 is made up of 12 amino acids. V was cut by 3 bases and J by 6 bases, with 10 bases left in between. CDR1 is DFQATT and CDR2 is SNEGSKA in the germline V gene (reference sequence).

This clonotype was counted ten times or more. V usage is TRBV3-1 and J usage is TRBJ2-7; 8 bases align to TRBD1. V dropped 4 bases and J dropped 7; count of bases not matched to a gene: 18. The germline CDR1 and CDR2 sequences are LGHDT and YNNKEL (reference sequence). This CDR3 is 17 amino acids long. The CDR3 DNA reads TGTGCCAGCAGCCGAAATCCCGGAGGGCAGGGGGCGCGGGAGCAGTACTTC. Its translation is CASSRNPGGQGAREQYF.